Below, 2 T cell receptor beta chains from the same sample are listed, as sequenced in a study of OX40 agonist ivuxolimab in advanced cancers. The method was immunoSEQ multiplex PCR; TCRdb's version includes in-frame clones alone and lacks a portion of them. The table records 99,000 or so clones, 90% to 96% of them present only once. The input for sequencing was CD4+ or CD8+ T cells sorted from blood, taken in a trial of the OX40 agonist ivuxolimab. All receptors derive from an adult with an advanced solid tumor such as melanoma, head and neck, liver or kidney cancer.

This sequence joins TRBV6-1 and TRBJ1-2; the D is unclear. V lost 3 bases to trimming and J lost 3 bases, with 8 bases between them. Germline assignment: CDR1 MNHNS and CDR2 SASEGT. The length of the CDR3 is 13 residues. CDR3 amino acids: CASSELQYYGYTF. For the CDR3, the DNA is TGTGCCAGCAGTGAGTTACAGTACTATGGCTACACCTTC.

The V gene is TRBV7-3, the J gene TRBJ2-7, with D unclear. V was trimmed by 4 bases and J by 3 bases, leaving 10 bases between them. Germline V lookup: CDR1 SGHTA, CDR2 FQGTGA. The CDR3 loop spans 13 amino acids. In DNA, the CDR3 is TGTGCCAGCAGCTCCCCCCCTTTCTACGAGCAGTACTTC. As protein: CASSSPPFYEQYF.